This passage covers 23 T cell receptor beta chains from one sample sequenced in a study of shared clonotypes between healthy human individuals. TCRdb's copy holds only in-frame clones and misses some; the assay was immunoSEQ multiplex PCR. Counted here are roughly 2.5 million clones, over 85% occurring once; the ten biggest clones make up around 0.14%. Sequencing was done on a sample of naive CD4+ T cells sorted from blood. Described subset: CD45RA+ positively selected. All receptors come from a man younger than 35 in good health.

The chain recombines TRBV5-4 with TRBJ1-1, with TRBD1 matching 7 bases. Losses at the gene ends were 3 bases for V and 3 bases for J; bases not matched to a gene: 8. Germline CDR1 is SGHNT and CDR2 is YYREEE (reference sequence). This CDR3 has 15 residues. In nucleotides, the CDR3 is TGTGCCAGCAGCTCGCAAAACAGGGGAGACACTGAAGCTTTCTTT. Its translation: CASSSQNRGDTEAFF.

Notes on this clone: Different DNA sequences within this sample yield the same CDR3. The genes are TRBV5-1 and TRBJ2-1; no clear D. Looked up from germline, CDR1 is SGHRS and CDR2 is YFSETQ. The CDR3 length is 15 residues. Between the trimmed V and J ends, which lost 0 bases and 0 bases, there was a span of 7 bases. The CDR3 DNA follows: TGCGCCAGCAGCTTGGGCGGCGGCTCCTACAATGAGCAGTTCTTC. Translation gives CASSLGGGSYNEQFF.

The V gene is TRBV2, the J gene TRBJ1-1; D is unresolved. V dropped 5 bases and J dropped 7 bases, with 8 bases sitting between them. The CDR3 has 11 amino acids. CDR1 SNHLY and CDR2 FYNNEI come from the germline V gene. The CDR3: CASSRASEAFF. CDR3 DNA sequence: TGTGCCAGCAGTCGGGCGAGTGAAGCTTTCTTT.

The V call is TRBV6-1, the J call TRBJ2-7; D may be TRBD1 (5 bases). The germline V and J ends were trimmed by 6 bases and 3 bases, with 12 bases remaining between them. The CDR3 has 13 residues. CDR1 and CDR2 from the germline V gene are MNHNS and SASEGT. CDR3 sequence: CASSQQEIYEQYF. DNA for the CDR3: TGTGCCAGCAGCCAACAGGAGATCTACGAGCAGTACTTC.

Details on this clone: Within the sample, other DNA sequences also encode this same CDR3. The chain couples TRBV2 to TRBJ2-1; 9 nucleotides align to TRBD1. CDR1 is SNHLY and CDR2 is FYNNEI in the germline V gene. CDR3 length equals 15 residues. The trim removed 5 bases at V and 1 base at J, leaving 3 bases unmatched. The CDR3 coding sequence is TGTGCCAGCAGTACGGACAGGGGTTCCTACAATGAGCAGTTCTTC. This gives the protein CASSTDRGSYNEQFF.

The V call is TRBV4-1, the J call TRBJ2-3; possibly TRBD2 for D (6 bases). V lost 3 bases and J lost 5, with 12 bases in between. The CDR3 has 14 residues. The germline V gene encodes CDR1 MGHRA and CDR2 YSYEKL. In DNA form, the CDR3 reads TGCGCCAGCAGCCATCTTGGGGGGATAGATACGCAGTATTTT. This encodes CASSHLGGIDTQYF.

This CDR3 reads CASRQGGPGGTDTQYF. In DNA, the CDR3 is TGTGCCAGCAGACAAGGTGGGCCAGGGGGTACAGATACGCAGTATTTT. The rearrangement links TRBV7-9 to TRBJ2-3, with 7 nucleotides matching TRBD1. The J segment lost 3 bases and the V segment lost 6 bases, leaving 12 bases of the junction unmatched. This CDR3 has 16 residues. Per the germline V gene, CDR1 is SEHNR and CDR2 is FQNEAQ (reference sequence).

V and J are TRBV4-3 and TRBJ2-3, with 8 positions matching TRBD1. J lost 3 bases, V lost 1 base, and 6 bases had no gene match. The germline gives CDR1 LGHNA, CDR2 YSLEER. This CDR3 is 16 amino acids long. The CDR3, as DNA: TGCGCCAGCAGCCAAGGACAGGGGATTGCGACAGATACGCAGTATTTT. Protein product: CASSQGQGIATDTQYF.

About this clone itself: The sample holds other DNA sequences that translate to the same CDR3. The chain links TRBV7-2 to TRBJ1-5; no clear D gene. This CDR3 has 14 amino acids. Looked up from germline, CDR1 is SGHTA and CDR2 is FQGNSA. With 1 base removed from V and 1 base from J, the gap between germline ends came to 5 bases. CDR3 in DNA: TGTGCCAGCAGCTTAGGTCCCAGCAATCAGCCCCAGCATTTT. As protein: CASSLGPSNQPQHF. The whole variable domain, filled in from reference TRBV7-2 and TRBJ1-5, reads GAGVSQSPSNKVTEKGKDVELRCDPISGHTALYWYRQSLGQGLEFLIYFQGNSAPDKSGLPSDRFSAERTGGSVSTLTIQRTQQEDSAVYLCASSLGPSNQPQHFGDGTRLSIL.

With regard to this clone: In the same sample, other DNA sequences code for this CDR3. The CDR3 bases are TGCGCCAGCAGCTTGCAGACGAGCTCCTACGAGCAGTACTTC. Protein product: CASSLQTSSYEQYF. This chain uses TRBV5-1 with TRBJ2-7; the D is unclear. The V gene lost 1 base and the J gene lost 0 bases, with 8 bases spanning the gap. The V gene's germline CDR1 is SGHRS and CDR2 YFSETQ. The CDR3 consists of 14 residues.

The V gene is TRBV23-1, the J gene TRBJ1-1, with D possibly being TRBD1 (5 bases). TRBV23-1 is treated as an ORF (open reading frame) with a function not yet certain. V lost 0 bases and J lost 1, with 15 bases in between. This CDR3 contains 17 residues. CDR3: CASSQSLTVTANTEAFF. DNA for the CDR3: TGCGCCAGCAGTCAATCCCTGACAGTAACAGCGAACACTGAAGCTTTCTTT.

A single count supports this clone. CDR3 residues: CASSILMAREQYF. The CDR3 bases are TGTGCCAGTAGTATCCTCATGGCCCGCGAGCAGTACTTC. V and J are TRBV19 and TRBJ2-7; the D is unclear. V lost 3 bases and J 6 bases, leaving 12 bases between the germline ends. CDR3 length equals 13 residues. CDR1 LNHDA and CDR2 SQIVND come from the germline V gene (reference sequence).

Comments on this clone: The junction and the germline gene differ at one end; a read error may be behind it. The chain carries TRBV29-1 and TRBJ2-5, with TRBD1 matching over 7 bases. The germline gives CDR1 SQVTM, CDR2 ANQGSEA. This CDR3 contains 13 residues. CDR3: CSAEMDRRETQYF. The CDR3, as DNA: TGCAGCGCTGAAATGGACAGGAGGGAGACCCAGTACTTC.

This clone was detected only once. One end of the junction is discordant with germline, which a read error may explain. The same CDR3 is also encoded by other DNA sequences in this sample. The chain joins TRBV7-2 to TRBJ2-1, with 11 positions matching TRBD2. The CDR3 has 16 residues. CDR1 and CDR2 (germline): SGHTA, FQGNSA. The CDR3 sequence is CASSLAGGGSYNEQFF. CDR3 sequence (DNA): TGTGCCAGCAGCCTAGCGGGAGGTGGTTCCTACAATGAGCAGTTCTTC. The variable domain in full, with the rest retrieved from reference TRBV7-2 and TRBJ2-1, is GAGVSQSPSNKVTEKGKDVELRCDPISGHTALYWYRQSLGQGLEFLIYFQGNSAPDKSGLPSDRFSAERTGGSVSTLTIQRTQQEDSAVYLCASSLAGGGSYNEQFFGPGTRLTVL.

In nucleotides, the CDR3 is TGTGCCAGCAGTTACCCCTTAGCGGGAGACGAGCAGTACTTC. Amino acids: CASSYPLAGDEQYF. The chain has TRBV6-6 and TRBJ2-7; 9 bases map to TRBD2. Germline lookup yields CDR1 MNHNY and CDR2 SVGAGI (reference sequence). CDR3 length: 14 amino acids. V lost 2 bases and J lost 5; bases outside the gene matches: 4.

The V call is TRBV10-3, the J call TRBJ1-1; 7 bases map to TRBD1. With 3 bases clipped from V and 11 bases from J, the junction kept 6 bases outside the gene matches. This CDR3 has 12 amino acids. The germline gives CDR1 ENHRY, CDR2 SYGVKD. The DNA for the CDR3 is TGTGCCATCAGTGAAGGGACAGCGGGTGCTTTCTTT. Protein: CAISEGTAGAFF.

V usage is TRBV5-6 and J usage is TRBJ2-1; D gene ambiguous. This CDR3 spans 13 amino acids. CDR1 is SGHDT, CDR2 YYEEEE, per germline. V was cut by 2 bases and J by 2 bases, with 5 bases left in between. The CDR3 region is CASSFSPYNEQFF. In DNA form, the CDR3 reads TGTGCCAGCAGCTTTTCGCCCTACAATGAGCAGTTCTTC.

DNA for the CDR3: TGTGCCAGCAGCCCGGACAGGGCCTCTGGGGCCAACGTCCTGACTTTC. Its protein is CASSPDRASGANVLTF. The chain has TRBV6-6 and TRBJ2-6; TRBD1 aligns across 8 bases. Germline CDR1 MNHNY, CDR2 SVGAGI (reference sequence). Germline trimming cut 6 bases from V and 0 bases from J; bases unmatched to any gene: 4. The CDR3 loop spans 16 amino acids.

The chain carries TRBV18 and TRBJ2-3; D is perhaps TRBD1 (6 bases). The CDR3 has 16 residues. Trimming took 0 bases from V and 5 from J, leaving 15 bases between them. CDR1 and CDR2 (germline): KGHSH, LQKENI. CDR3 region: CASSPPEGQRGDTQYF. DNA of the CDR3: TGTGCCAGCTCACCACCGGAAGGACAGCGAGGAGATACGCAGTATTTT.

Of note for this clone: This sample also contains other DNA sequences that code for the same CDR3. This sequence joins TRBV30 and TRBJ2-2, with 9 bases fitting TRBD1. CDR3 length: 15 amino acids. The V gene's germline CDR1 is GTSNPN and CDR2 SVGIG (reference sequence). Germline trimming cut 0 bases from V and 3 bases from J; bases unmatched to any gene: 2. CDR3 region: CAWSVRDRDTGELFF. DNA of the CDR3: TGTGCCTGGAGTGTAAGGGACAGGGACACCGGGGAGCTGTTTTTT.

The chain joins TRBV6-5 to TRBJ2-5, with TRBD2 matching over 7 bases. The end of the DNA fits TRBJ2-7 better, so the J call may be wrong. In germline, CDR1 is MNHEY, CDR2 SVGAGI. This CDR3 comprises 14 residues. CDR3 in DNA: TGTGCCAGCAGTTACGCGGGAGATGGTTTCGAGCAGTACTTC. Its protein product is CASSYAGDGFEQYF.

This chain joins TRBV11-2 and TRBJ2-5; weak D call: TRBD2 (6 bases). V shed 4 bases and J shed 4 bases, with 16 bases lying between them. This CDR3 has 15 amino acids. In germline, CDR1 is SGHAT, CDR2 FQNNGV. This CDR3 reads CASSSRTWGGETQYF. Here the CDR3 DNA reads TGTGCCAGCAGCTCGCGGACGTGGGGAGGAGAGACCCAGTACTTC.

The chain links TRBV5-1 to TRBJ2-1, with TRBD2 matching over 13 bases. Germline assignment: CDR1 SGHRS and CDR2 YFSETQ. The CDR3 has 14 residues. The ends lost 3 bases at V and 8 bases at J; junction bases unmatched: 2. As DNA, the CDR3 is TGCGCCAGCAGCTGGACTAGCGGGAGCTATGAGCAGTTCTTC. This sequence encodes CASSWTSGSYEQFF.